The 23 T cell receptor beta chains given below trace back to one sample, sequenced in a study of CD8 T cells in Susac syndrome. An input of about 0.5 to 1 ug of RNA was subjected to reverse transcription using random hexamers. TCRdb processed the immunoSEQ multiplex PCR reads anew with MiXCR; each CDR3 protein has one entry. Here the sample spans 85,000 to 90,000 distinct CDR3 sequences, about 93% being singletons. Material for sequencing was CD8+ T cells from PBMCs. The receptor set was obtained from a human donor in good health.

V usage is TRBV6-5 and J usage is TRBJ2-7, with a possible D match to TRBD2 (5 bases). The CDR3 has 14 residues. V was cut by 5 bases and J by 1 base, with 12 bases left in between. CDR1 MNHEY and CDR2 SVGAGI come from the germline V gene. The CDR3 coding sequence is TGTGCCAGCAGTCAGGACGGGGAATCCTACGAGCAGTACTTC. Amino acids: CASSQDGESYEQYF.

The V call is TRBV12-3 or TRBV12-4, the J call TRBJ2-7, with unresolved D. The CDR3 is made up of 13 amino acids. The V end was cut by 5 bases, the J end by 1 base, with 9 bases between. The CDR3 nucleotides read TGTGCCAGCAGTCTTTCCCCTTCCTACGAGCAGTACTTC. It translates to CASSLSPSYEQYF.

V is TRBV29-1 and J is TRBJ2-3, with a tentative D call TRBD1 (6 bases). The germline CDR1 and CDR2 sequences are SQVTM and ANQGSEA. The V end lost 7 bases, the J end lost 5 bases, and 22 bases lay between the germline ends. There are 15 residues in the CDR3. The CDR3 DNA sequence: TGCAGCGCCCTCCCCCGGGACACCGGCAGAGATACGCAGTATTTT. Protein sequence: CSALPRDTGRDTQYF.

This chain joins TRBV2 and TRBJ2-7; no clear D gene. The germline CDR1 and CDR2 sequences are SNHLY and FYNNEI. This CDR3 spans 14 amino acids. The ends were cut back, 6 bases at V and 5 bases at J, with 17 bases in the middle. The CDR3 loop is CASSGGGPDDEQYF. The CDR3, as DNA: TGTGCCAGCAGCGGCGGCGGACCTGACGACGAGCAGTACTTC. The complete variable domain, with remaining parts taken from reference TRBV2 and TRBJ2-7, reads EPEVTQTPSHQVTQMGQEVILRCVPISNHLYFYWYRQILGQKVEFLVSFYNNEISEKSEIFDDQFSVERPDGSNFTLKIRSTKLEDSAMYFCASSGGGPDDEQYFGPGTRLTVT.

The chain recombines TRBV7-9 with TRBJ2-1, with 10 bases matching TRBD2. Germline-derived CDR1 and CDR2 are SEHNR and FQNEAQ (reference sequence). The V segment lost 3 bases and the J segment 5 bases; nucleotides outside the gene matches: 4. The CDR3 is 15 amino acids. The CDR3 is CASSFTSGANNEQFF. In nucleotides, the CDR3 is TGTGCCAGCAGCTTCACTAGCGGGGCCAACAATGAGCAGTTCTTC. Together with reference TRBV7-9 and TRBJ2-1, the CDR3 gives the full variable domain: DTGVSQNPRHKITKRGQNVTFRCDPISEHNRLYWYRQTLGQGPEFLTYFQNEAQLEKSRLLSDRFSAERPKGSFSTLEIQRTEQGDSAMYLCASSFTSGANNEQFFGPGTRLTVL.

This clonotype was recorded only once. The J gene is TRBJ2-2, the V gene TRBV12-3 or TRBV12-4; D is ambiguous. V shed 5 bases and J shed 5 bases, with 9 bases lying between them. CDR3 size: 13 residues. CDR3: CASSASRTGELFF. The CDR3 DNA follows: TGTGCCAGCAGTGCGTCGCGGACCGGGGAGCTGTTTTTT.

V usage is TRBV7-2 and J usage is TRBJ1-2; D is uncertain. This CDR3 is 11 amino acids long. Trimming removed 6 bases from V and 7 bases from J, with 9 bases in between. The germline V gene encodes CDR1 SGHTA and CDR2 FQGNSA. This CDR3 reads CASRERGGYTF. CDR3 in DNA: TGTGCCAGCAGGGAGCGGGGTGGCTACACCTTC.

The table lists this clonotype with a few counts. V usage is TRBV13 and J usage is TRBJ2-7; D unclear. V lost 0 bases to trimming and J lost 0 bases, with 6 bases between them. CDR1 is PRHDT and CDR2 is FYEKMQ in the germline V gene (reference sequence). CDR3 size: 14 residues. The CDR3 region has the DNA TGTGCCAGCAGCTTAGGTACGGCCTCCTACGAGCAGTACTTC. Translated: CASSLGTASYEQYF.

This chain connects TRBV7-2 to TRBJ2-3; D uncertain. The CDR3 has 15 residues. V gave up 5 bases and J gave up 4 bases, with 16 bases separating them. Germline CDR1 SGHTA, CDR2 FQGNSA. Written as DNA, the CDR3 is TGTGCCAGCAGCGACATACGGGCCTCATCAGATACGCAGTATTTT. This codes for CASSDIRASSDTQYF.

This chain uses TRBV5-6 with TRBJ1-2; 7 bases agree with TRBD1. CDR3 length: 15 residues. After removal of 0 bases from V and 4 bases from J, the junction contained 6 bases not matched to a gene. Germline lookup yields CDR1 SGHDT and CDR2 YYEEEE. CDR3 loop: CASSLATGVIYGYTF. The DNA of the CDR3 is TGTGCCAGCAGCTTGGCCACAGGGGTAATCTATGGCTACACCTTC.

The rearrangement uses TRBV9 and TRBJ2-7; D not certain. Germline CDR1 and CDR2: SGDLS and YYNGEE. The CDR3 is 13 residues long. Trimming removed 0 bases from V and 7 bases from J, with 11 bases in between. The CDR3 sequence is CASSVGSAQEQYF. CDR3 nucleotides: TGTGCCAGCAGCGTAGGATCGGCTCAGGAGCAGTACTTC.

The chain links TRBV27 to TRBJ1-2, with D tentatively TRBD1 (5 bases). The CDR3 loop spans 14 amino acids. V gave up 2 bases and J gave up 7 bases, with 14 bases separating them. CDR1 and CDR2 from the germline V gene are MNHEY and SMNVEV (reference sequence). The CDR3 protein is CASSLLGDQGGYTF. CDR3 sequence (DNA): TGTGCCAGCAGTTTACTAGGGGACCAAGGTGGCTACACCTTC.

This chain uses TRBV29-1 with TRBJ2-1; D could derive from TRBD1 or TRBD2 (7 bases each). The V gene's germline CDR1 is SQVTM and CDR2 ANQGSEA. The V end was cut by 7 bases, the J end by 9 bases, with 19 bases between. The CDR3 has 13 residues. The CDR3 coding sequence is TGCAGCGCCCACATCAGGGGGGGCGGTGAGCAGTTCTTC. Its translation is CSAHIRGGGEQFF.

V usage is TRBV6-2 or TRBV6-3 and J usage is TRBJ2-3, with D maybe TRBD2 (5 bases). The V end lost 6 bases, the J end lost 1 base, and 11 bases lay between the germline ends. The CDR3 is 14 amino acids. The germline gives CDR1 MNHEY, CDR2 SVGEGT. The CDR3, as DNA: TGTGCCAGCAGAGAACTAGAGGGCACAGATACGCAGTATTTT. Translated: CASRELEGTDTQYF.

J is TRBJ2-7 and V is TRBV7-2; D perhaps matches TRBD2 (5 bases). The CDR3 is 14 residues long. CDR1 and CDR2 from the germline V gene are SGHTA and FQGNSA. Trimming cost V 6 bases and J 2 bases, with 14 bases left between them. The CDR3 loop reads CASSSGDGTYEQYF. The CDR3 DNA reads as TGTGCCAGCAGTTCTGGCGACGGGACCTACGAGCAGTACTTC.

The chain carries TRBV7-6 and TRBJ2-1; TRBD2 is a possible D gene (7 bases). Trimming left V 10 bases short and J 7 bases short, with 20 bases between. This CDR3 has 14 amino acids. CDR1 is SGHVS and CDR2 is FNYEAQ in the germline V gene. The CDR3 coding sequence is TGTGCCACTACTCCCGGGGGGCCTCGAAATGAGCAGTTCTTC. This sequence encodes CATTPGGPRNEQFF.

This rearrangement joins TRBV15 to TRBJ2-1, with D tentatively TRBD2 (7 bases). Trimming removed 8 bases from V and 7 bases from J, with 24 bases in between. Germline V gene sequence: CDR1 LNHNV, CDR2 YYDKDF (reference sequence). The CDR3 extends over 16 amino acids. In DNA, the CDR3 is TGTGCCACCCAGGCCCGGAACGAGGGGGGGAATAATGAGCAGTTCTTC. Protein product: CATQARNEGGNNEQFF.

V usage is TRBV27 and J usage is TRBJ2-7; TRBD1 aligns across 7 bases. Trimming took 0 bases from V and 3 from J; bases not matched to a gene: 2. From germline, CDR1 is MNHEY and CDR2 SMNVEV (reference sequence). This CDR3 spans 14 amino acids. In DNA form, the CDR3 reads TGTGCCAGCAGTTTATCCTCAGGGGGCTACGAGCAGTACTTC. Translated: CASSLSSGGYEQYF.

The V and J genes are TRBV11-2 and TRBJ2-7; unclear D gene. The V gene's germline CDR1 is SGHAT and CDR2 FQNNGV. The germline V and J ends were trimmed by 5 bases and 6 bases, with 8 bases remaining between them. CDR3 length: 11 residues. CDR3 nucleotide sequence: TGTGCCAGCAGCGCCCTCGGCGAGCAGTACTTC. Its protein is CASSALGEQYF. The entire variable domain, with the rest obtained from reference TRBV11-2 and TRBJ2-7, is as follows: EAGVAQSPRYKIIEKRQSVAFWCNPISGHATLYWYQQILGQGPKLLIQFQNNGVVDDSQLPKDRFSAERLKGVDSTLKIQPAKLEDSAVYLCASSALGEQYFGPGTRLTVT.

J is TRBJ2-1 and V is TRBV5-1, with 12 bases fitting TRBD2. The CDR3 length is 14 residues. Trimming took 5 bases from V and 7 from J; bases not matched to a gene: 4. The germline V gene encodes CDR1 SGHRS and CDR2 YFSETQ. DNA for the CDR3: TGCGCCAGCAGGACTAGCGGGGGTGAAAATGAGCAGTTCTTC. It yields the protein CASRTSGGENEQFF.

V and J are TRBV2 and TRBJ2-2; either TRBD1 or TRBD2 may supply D (5 bases each). The V end lost 6 bases, the J end lost 0 bases, and 14 bases lay between the germline ends. The CDR3 consists of 16 residues. Germline-derived CDR1 and CDR2 are SNHLY and FYNNEI. In DNA, the CDR3 is TGTGCCAGCAGGCTCCCGGGACGTACGAACACCGGGGAGCTGTTTTTT. Encoded protein: CASRLPGRTNTGELFF. Looking up the rest from reference TRBV2 and TRBJ2-2 gives the full variable domain: EPEVTQTPSHQVTQMGQEVILRCVPISNHLYFYWYRQILGQKVEFLVSFYNNEISEKSEIFDDQFSVERPDGSNFTLKIRSTKLEDSAMYFCASRLPGRTNTGELFFGEGSRLTVL.

The J gene is TRBJ2-5, the V gene TRBV7-9; the match to TRBD2 covers 13 bases. The J segment lost 5 bases and the V segment lost 5 bases, leaving 8 bases of the junction unmatched. Germline CDR1 SEHNR, CDR2 FQNEAQ (reference sequence). This CDR3 is built from 16 residues. The CDR3: CASSAGTSGDGETQYF. CDR3 bases: TGTGCCAGCAGCGCTGGGACTAGCGGGGACGGGGAGACCCAGTACTTC.

The chain has TRBV9 and TRBJ2-6; D is unresolved. Trimming took 0 bases from V and 0 from J, leaving 7 bases between them. Germline-derived CDR1 and CDR2 are SGDLS and YYNGEE. This CDR3 has 16 residues. The chain's CDR3 is CASSVDRISGANVLTF. The DNA of the CDR3 is TGTGCCAGCAGCGTAGATAGGATCTCTGGGGCCAACGTCCTGACTTTC. Complete variable domain (other parts from reference TRBV9 and TRBJ2-6): DSGVTQTPKHLITATGQRVTLRCSPRSGDLSVYWYQQSLDQGLQFLIQYYNGEERAKGNILERFSAQQFPDLHSELNLSSLELGDSALYFCASSVDRISGANVLTFGAGSRLTVL.